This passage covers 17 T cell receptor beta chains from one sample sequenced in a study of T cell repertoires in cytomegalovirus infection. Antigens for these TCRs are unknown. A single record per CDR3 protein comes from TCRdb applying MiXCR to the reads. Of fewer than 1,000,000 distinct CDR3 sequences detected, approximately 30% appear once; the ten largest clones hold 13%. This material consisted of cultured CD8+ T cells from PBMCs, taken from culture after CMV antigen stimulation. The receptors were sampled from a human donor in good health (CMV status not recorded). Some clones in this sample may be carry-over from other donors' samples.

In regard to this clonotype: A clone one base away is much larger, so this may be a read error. The CDR3 DNA reads TGTGCCAGCAGCGGGACCTCTGGGGCCAACGTCCTGACTTTC. This encodes CASSGTSGANVLTF. This chain joins TRBV14 and TRBJ2-6, with D perhaps matching TRBD1 or TRBD2 (5 bases each). V dropped 5 bases and J dropped 0 bases, with 5 bases sitting between them. Germline V CDR1 and CDR2: SGHDN, FVKESK. This CDR3 is 14 amino acids long.

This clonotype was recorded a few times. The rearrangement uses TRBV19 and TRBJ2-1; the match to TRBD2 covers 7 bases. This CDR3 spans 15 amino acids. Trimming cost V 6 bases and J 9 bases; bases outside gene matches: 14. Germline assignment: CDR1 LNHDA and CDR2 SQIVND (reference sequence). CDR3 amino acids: CASSILIGEGGEQFF. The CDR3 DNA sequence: TGTGCCAGTAGCATCCTAATCGGGGAGGGTGGTGAGCAGTTCTTC. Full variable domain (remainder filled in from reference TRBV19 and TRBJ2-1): DGGITQSPKYLFRKEGQNVTLSCEQNLNHDAMYWYRQDPGQGLRLIYYSQIVNDFQKGDIAEGYSVSREKKESFPLTVTSAQKNPTAFYLCASSILIGEGGEQFFGPGTRLTVL.

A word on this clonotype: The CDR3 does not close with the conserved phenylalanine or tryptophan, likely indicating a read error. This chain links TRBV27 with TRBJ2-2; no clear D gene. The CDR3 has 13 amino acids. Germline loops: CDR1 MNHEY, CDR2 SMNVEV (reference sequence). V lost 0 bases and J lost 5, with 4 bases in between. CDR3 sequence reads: CASSLSRTGELFL. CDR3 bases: TGTGCCAGCAGTTTATCGAGAACCGGGGAGCTGTTTCTT.

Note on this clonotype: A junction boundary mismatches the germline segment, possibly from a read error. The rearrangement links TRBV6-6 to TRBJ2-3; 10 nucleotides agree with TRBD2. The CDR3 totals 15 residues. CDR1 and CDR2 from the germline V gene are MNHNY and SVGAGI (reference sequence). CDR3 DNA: TGTGCCAGCAGAAAGACTAGCGGGCGCACAGATGCGCAGTATTTT. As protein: CASRKTSGRTDAQYF.

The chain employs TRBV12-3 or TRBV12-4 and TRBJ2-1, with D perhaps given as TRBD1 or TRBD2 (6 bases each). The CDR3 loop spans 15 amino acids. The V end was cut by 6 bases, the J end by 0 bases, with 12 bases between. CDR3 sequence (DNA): TGTGCCAGCAGAAATCGGGGGCCCTCCTACAATGAGCAGTTCTTC. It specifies CASRNRGPSYNEQFF.

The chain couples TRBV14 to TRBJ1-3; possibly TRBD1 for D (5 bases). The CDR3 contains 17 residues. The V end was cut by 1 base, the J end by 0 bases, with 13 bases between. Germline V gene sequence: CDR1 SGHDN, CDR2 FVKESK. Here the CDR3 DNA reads TGTGCCAGCAGCCAAGTCCAGGGACGCCTCTCTGGAAACACCATATATTTT. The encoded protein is CASSQVQGRLSGNTIYF.

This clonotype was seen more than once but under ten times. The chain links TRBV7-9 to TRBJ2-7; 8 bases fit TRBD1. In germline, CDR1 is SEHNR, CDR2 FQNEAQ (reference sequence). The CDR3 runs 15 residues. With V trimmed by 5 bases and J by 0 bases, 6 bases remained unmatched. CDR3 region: CASSPRDRISYEQYF. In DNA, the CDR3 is TGTGCCAGCAGCCCCCGGGACAGGATCTCCTACGAGCAGTACTTC. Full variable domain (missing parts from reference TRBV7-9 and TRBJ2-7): DTGVSQNPRHKITKRGQNVTFRCDPISEHNRLYWYRQTLGQGPEFLTYFQNEAQLEKSRLLSDRFSAERPKGSFSTLEIQRTEQGDSAMYLCASSPRDRISYEQYFGPGTRLTVT.

CDR3 in amino acids: CASSLGTTGFYEQYV. The CDR3 DNA is TGTGCCAGCAGCTTGGGGACAACAGGGTTCTACGAGCAGTACGTC. J is TRBJ2-7 and V is TRBV5-5; D may be TRBD1 (6 bases). Germline CDR1 is SGHKS and CDR2 is YYEKEE (reference sequence). V lost 0 bases to trimming and J lost 3 bases, with 13 bases between them. The CDR3 contains 15 residues.

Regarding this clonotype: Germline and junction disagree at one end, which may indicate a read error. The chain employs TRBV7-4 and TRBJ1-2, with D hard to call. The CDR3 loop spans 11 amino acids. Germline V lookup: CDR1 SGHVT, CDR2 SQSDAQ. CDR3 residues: CVSTRSYGYTF. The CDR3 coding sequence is TGTGTCAGCACAAGGAGCTATGGCTACACCTTC.

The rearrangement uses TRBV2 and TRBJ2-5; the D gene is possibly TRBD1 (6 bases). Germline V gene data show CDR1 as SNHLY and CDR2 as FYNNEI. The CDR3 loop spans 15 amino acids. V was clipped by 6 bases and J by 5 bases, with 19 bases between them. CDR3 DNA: TGTGCCAGCAGGGCTCGTGTGGACAGATTGGAGACCCAGTACTTC. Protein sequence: CASRARVDRLETQYF.

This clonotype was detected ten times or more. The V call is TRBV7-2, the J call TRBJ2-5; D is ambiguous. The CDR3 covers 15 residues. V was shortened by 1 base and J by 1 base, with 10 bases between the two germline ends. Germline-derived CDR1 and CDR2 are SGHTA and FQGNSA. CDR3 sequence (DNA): TGTGCCAGCAGCTTAGGTCTAGTCCGCCAAGAGACCCAGTACTTC. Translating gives CASSLGLVRQETQYF.

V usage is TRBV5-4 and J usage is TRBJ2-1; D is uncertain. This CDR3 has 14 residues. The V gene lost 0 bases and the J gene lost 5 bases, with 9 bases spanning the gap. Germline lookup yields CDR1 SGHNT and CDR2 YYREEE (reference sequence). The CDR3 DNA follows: TGTGCCAGCAGCTTGGACCTTATGGACAATGAGCAGTTCTTC. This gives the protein CASSLDLMDNEQFF.

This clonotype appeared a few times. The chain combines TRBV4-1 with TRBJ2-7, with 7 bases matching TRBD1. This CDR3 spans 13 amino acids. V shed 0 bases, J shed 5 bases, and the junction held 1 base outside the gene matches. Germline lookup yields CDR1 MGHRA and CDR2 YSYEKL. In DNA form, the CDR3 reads TGCGCCAGCAGCCAAGATGGACAGGACGAGCAGTACGTC. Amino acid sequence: CASSQDGQDEQYV.

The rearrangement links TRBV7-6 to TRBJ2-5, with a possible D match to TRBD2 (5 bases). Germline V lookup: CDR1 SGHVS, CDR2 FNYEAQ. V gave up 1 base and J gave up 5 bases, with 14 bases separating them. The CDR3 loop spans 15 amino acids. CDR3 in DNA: TGTGCCAGCAGCTTAGAAGCTAGCTTGTGGGAGACCCAGTACTTC. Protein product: CASSLEASLWETQYF. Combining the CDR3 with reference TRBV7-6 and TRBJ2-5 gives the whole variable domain GAGVSQSPRYKVTKRGQDVALRCDPISGHVSLYWYRQALGQGPEFLTYFNYEAQQDKSGLPNDRFSAERPEGSISTLTIQRTEQRDSAMYRCASSLEASLWETQYFGPGTRLLVL.

The CDR3 loop is CASSRSGGDLDTQYF. The DNA of the CDR3 is TGTGCCAGCAGCCGCAGCGGGGGGGACTTAGATACGCAGTATTTT. The gene calls are TRBV6-6 and TRBJ2-3; 10 bases fit TRBD2. The CDR3 extends over 15 amino acids. V lost 6 bases to trimming and J lost 5 bases; unmatched junction nucleotides: 8. Per the germline V gene, CDR1 is MNHNY and CDR2 is SVGAGI (reference sequence).

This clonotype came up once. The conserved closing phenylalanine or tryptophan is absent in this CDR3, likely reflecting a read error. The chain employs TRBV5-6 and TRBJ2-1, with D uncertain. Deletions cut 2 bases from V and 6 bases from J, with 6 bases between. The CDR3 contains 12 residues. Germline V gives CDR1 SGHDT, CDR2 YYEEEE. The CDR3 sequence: CASSFPSNEQFS. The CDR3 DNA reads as TGTGCCAGCAGCTTTCCCTCCAATGAGCAGTTCTCC.

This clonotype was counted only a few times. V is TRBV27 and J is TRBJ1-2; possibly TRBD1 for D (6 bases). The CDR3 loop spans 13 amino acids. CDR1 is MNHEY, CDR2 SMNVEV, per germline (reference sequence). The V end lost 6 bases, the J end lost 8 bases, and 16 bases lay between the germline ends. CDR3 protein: CASSSTGIQGYTF. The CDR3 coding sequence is TGTGCCAGCAGCAGCACAGGGATCCAAGGCTACACCTTC.